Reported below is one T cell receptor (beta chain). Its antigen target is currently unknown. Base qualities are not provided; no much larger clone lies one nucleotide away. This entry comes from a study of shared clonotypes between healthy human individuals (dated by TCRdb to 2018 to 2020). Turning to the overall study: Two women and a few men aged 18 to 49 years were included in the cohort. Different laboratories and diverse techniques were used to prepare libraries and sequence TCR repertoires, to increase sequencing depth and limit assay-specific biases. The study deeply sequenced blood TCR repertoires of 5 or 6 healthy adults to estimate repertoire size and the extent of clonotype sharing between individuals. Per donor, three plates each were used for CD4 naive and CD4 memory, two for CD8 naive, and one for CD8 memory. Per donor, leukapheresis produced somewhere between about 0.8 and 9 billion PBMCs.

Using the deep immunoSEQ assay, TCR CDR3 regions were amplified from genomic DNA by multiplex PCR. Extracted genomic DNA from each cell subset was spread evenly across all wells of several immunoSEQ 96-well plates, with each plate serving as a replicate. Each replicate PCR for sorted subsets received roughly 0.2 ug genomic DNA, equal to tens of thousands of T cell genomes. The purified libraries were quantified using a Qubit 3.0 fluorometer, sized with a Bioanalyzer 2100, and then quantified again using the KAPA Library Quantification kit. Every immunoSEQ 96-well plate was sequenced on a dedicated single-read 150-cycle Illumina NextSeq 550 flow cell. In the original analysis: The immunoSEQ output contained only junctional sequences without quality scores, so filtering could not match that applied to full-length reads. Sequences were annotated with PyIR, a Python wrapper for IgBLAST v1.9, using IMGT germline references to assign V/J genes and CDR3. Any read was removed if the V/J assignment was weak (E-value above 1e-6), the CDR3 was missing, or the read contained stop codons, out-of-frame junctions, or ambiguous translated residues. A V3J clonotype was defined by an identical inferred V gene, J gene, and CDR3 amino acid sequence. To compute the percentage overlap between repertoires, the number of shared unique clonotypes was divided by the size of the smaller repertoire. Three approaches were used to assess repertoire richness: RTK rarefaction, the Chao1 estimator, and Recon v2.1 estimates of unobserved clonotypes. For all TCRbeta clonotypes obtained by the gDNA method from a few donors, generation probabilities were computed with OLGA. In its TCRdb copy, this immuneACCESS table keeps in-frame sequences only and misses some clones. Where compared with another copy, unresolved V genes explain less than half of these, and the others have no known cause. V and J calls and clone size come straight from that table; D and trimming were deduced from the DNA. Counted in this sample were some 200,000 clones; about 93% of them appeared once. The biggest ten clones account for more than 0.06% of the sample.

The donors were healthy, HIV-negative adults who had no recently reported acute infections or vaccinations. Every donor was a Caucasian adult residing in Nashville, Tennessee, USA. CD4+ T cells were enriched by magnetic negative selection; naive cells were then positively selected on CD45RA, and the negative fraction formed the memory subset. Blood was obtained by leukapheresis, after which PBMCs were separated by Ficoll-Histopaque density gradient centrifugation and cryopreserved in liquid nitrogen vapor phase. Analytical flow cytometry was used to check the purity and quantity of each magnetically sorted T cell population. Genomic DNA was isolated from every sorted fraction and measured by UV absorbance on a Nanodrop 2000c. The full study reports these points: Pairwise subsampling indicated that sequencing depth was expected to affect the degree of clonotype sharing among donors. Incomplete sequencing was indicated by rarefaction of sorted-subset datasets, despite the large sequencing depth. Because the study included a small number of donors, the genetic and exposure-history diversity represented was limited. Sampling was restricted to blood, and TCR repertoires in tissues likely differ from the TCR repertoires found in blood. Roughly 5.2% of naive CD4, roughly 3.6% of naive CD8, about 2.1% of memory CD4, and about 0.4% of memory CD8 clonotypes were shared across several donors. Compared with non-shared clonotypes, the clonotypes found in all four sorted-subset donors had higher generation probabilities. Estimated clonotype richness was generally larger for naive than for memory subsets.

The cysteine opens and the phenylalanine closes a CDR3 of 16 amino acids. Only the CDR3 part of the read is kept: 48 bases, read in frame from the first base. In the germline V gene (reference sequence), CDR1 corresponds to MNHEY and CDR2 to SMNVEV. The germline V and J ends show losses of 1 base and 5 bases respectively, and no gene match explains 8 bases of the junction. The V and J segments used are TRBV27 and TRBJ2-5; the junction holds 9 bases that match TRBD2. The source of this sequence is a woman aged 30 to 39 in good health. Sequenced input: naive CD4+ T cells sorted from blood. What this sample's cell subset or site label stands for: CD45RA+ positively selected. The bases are TGTGCCAGCAGTTTATTGGGTAGCGGGAGTGATGAGACCCAGTACTTC. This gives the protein CASSLLGSGSDETQYF.